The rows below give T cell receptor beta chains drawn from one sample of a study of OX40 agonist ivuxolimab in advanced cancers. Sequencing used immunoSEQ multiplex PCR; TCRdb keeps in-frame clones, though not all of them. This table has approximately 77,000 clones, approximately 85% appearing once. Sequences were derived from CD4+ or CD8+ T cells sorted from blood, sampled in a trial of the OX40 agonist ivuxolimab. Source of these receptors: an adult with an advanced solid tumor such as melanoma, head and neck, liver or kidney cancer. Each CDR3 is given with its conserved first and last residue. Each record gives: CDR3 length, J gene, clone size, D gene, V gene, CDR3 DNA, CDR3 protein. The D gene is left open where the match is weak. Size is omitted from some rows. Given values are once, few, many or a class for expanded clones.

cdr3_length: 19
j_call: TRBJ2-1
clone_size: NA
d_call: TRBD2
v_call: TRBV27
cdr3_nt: TGTGCCAGCAGTTTAGGTGGGGGGGGGTTCACTAGCCCCTACAATGAGCAGTTCTTC
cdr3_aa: CASSLGGGGFTSPYNEQFF

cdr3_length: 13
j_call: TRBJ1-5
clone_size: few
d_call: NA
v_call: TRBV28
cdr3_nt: TGTGCCAGCGGCCAGGATAGCAATCAGCCCCAGCATTTT
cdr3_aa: CASGQDSNQPQHF

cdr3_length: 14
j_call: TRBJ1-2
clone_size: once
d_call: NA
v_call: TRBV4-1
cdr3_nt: TGCGCCAGCAGCCAACTACAGGGAGGGGGTGGCTACACCTTC
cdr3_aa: CASSQLQGGGGYTF

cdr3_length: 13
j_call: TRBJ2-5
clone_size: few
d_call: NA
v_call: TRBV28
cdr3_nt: TGTGCCAGCAGGTGGACCAGCGGAGATACCCAGTACTTC
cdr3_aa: CASRWTSGDTQYF

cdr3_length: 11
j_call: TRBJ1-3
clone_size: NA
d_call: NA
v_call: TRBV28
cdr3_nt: TGTGCCAGCAGTTCCCCGCCCACCATATATTTT
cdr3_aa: CASSSPPTIYF

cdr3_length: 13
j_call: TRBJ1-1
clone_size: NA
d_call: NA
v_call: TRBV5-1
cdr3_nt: TGCGCCAGCAGCCCTTTACCTGGCACTGAAGCTTTCTTT
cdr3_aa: CASSPLPGTEAFF

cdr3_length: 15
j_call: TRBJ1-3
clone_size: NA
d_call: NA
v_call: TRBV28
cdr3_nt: TGTGCCAGCAGTTTCCTTAGCGTCGCTGGAAACACCATATATTTT
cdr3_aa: CASSFLSVAGNTIYF

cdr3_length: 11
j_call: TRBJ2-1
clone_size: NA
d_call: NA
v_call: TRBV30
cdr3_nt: TGTGCCTGGAGTCAGGGAAATGAGCAGTTCTTC
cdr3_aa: CAWSQGNEQFF

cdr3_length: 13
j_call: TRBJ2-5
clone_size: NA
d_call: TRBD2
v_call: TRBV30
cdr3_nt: TGTGCCTGGAGCCCGGGACTACAAGAGACCCAGTACTTC
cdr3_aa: CAWSPGLQETQYF

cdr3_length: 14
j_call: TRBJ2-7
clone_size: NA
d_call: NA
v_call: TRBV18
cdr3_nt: TGTGCCAGCTCACCACCGACAGGAAGGGACGGGCAGTACTTC
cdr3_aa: CASSPPTGRDGQYF

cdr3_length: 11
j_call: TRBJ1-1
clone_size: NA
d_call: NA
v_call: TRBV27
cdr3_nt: TGTGCCAGCAGGGGATACACTGAAGCTTTCTTT
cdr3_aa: CASRGYTEAFF

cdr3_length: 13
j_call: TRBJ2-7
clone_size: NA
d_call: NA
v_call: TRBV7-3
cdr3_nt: TGTGCCAGCAGCTTAAGCGGTTCCTACGAGCAGTACTTC
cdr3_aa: CASSLSGSYEQYF

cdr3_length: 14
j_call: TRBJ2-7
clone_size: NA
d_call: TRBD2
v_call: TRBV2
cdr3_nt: TGTGCCAGCAGCGTCCTAGCGGGAGTCTACGAGCAGTACTTC
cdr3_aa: CASSVLAGVYEQYF

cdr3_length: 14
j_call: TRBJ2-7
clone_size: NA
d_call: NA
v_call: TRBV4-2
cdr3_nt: TGTGCCAGCAGCCAAGCGGGACTCACCTACGAGCAGTACTTC
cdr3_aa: CASSQAGLTYEQYF

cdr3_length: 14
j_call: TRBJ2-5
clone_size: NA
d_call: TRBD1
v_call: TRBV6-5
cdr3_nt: TGTGCCAGCAGTCGACAGGGGGACCAAGAGACCCAGTACTTC
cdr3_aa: CASSRQGDQETQYF

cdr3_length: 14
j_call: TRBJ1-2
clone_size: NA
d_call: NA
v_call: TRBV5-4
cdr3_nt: TGTGCCAGCAGCCTCCGGGCTGGGGTCTATGGCTACACCTTC
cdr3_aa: CASSLRAGVYGYTF

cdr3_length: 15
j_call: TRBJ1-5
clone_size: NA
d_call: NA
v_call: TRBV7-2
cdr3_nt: TGTGCCAGCAGCTTAGCGATGATAGCCAATCAGCCCCAGCATTTT
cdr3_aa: CASSLAMIANQPQHF

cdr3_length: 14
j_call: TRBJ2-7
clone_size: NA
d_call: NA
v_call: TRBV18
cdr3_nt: TGTGCCAGCTCACCCAGCACTGCTGGGCACGAGCAGTACTTC
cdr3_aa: CASSPSTAGHEQYF

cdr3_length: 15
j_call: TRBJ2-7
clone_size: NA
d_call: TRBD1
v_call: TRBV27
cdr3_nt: TGTGCCAGCAGTCGCGGGACAGGCGTCTCCTACGAGCAGTACTTC
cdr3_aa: CASSRGTGVSYEQYF

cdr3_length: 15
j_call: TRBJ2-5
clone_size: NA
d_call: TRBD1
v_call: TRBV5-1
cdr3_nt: TGCGCCAGCAGCTTGTTAGTTCCAGGGGGTAGGACCCAGTACTTC
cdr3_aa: CASSLLVPGGRTQYF

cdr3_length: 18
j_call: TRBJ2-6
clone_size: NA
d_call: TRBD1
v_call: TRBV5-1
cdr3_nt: TGCGCCAGCACCGAACCCGGGACAGGGGGCTATGGGGCCAACGTCCTGACTTTC
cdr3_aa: CASTEPGTGGYGANVLTF

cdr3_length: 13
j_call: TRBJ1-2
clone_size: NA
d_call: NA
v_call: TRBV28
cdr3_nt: TGTGCCAGCAGGGAGGGAGGGAACCTAGGCTACACCTTC
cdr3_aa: CASREGGNLGYTF

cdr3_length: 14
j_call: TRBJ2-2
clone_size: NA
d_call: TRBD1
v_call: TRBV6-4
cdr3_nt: TGTGCCAGCAGCGGGACAGGAGGGACCGGGGAGCTGTTTTTT
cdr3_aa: CASSGTGGTGELFF

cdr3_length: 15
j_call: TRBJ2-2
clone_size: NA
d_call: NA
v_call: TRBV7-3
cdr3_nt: TGTGCCAGCAGCTTAACAAGGCGGAACACCGGGGAGCTGTTTTTT
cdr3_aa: CASSLTRRNTGELFF

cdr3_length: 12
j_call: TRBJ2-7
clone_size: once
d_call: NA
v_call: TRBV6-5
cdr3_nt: TGTGCCAGCACCAGCCGGGGTTACGAGCAGTACTTC
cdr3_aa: CASTSRGYEQYF

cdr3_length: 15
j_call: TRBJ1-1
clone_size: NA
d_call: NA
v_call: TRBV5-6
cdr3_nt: TGTGCCAGCAGCTTGGGGGGCGGGGGAGCCACTGAAGCTTTCTTT
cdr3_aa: CASSLGGGGATEAFF

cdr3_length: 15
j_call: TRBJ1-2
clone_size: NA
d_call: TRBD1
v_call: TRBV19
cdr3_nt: TGTGCCAGTAGTACCGGACAGGGACGTCTTATATTCTACACCTTC
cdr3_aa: CASSTGQGRLIFYTF